This TCR beta chain was obtained from a study of shared clonotypes between healthy human individuals. At the level of the study: Donors had three CD4 naive, three CD4 memory, two CD8 naive and one CD8 memory plate apiece.

CDR1 is SQVTM, CDR2 ANQGSEA, per germline. V lost 8 bases, J lost 4 bases, and 8 bases stayed unmatched. This CDR3 region has 13 residues. As concerns this clone: The antigen remains undetermined.

All donors qualified as healthy HIV-negative adults and had experienced no recent acute infections or vaccinations. Among the donors, all were Caucasian adults who lived in Nashville, Tennessee. Overall study findings and caveats: Clonotype sharing among donors, it was expected, would be affected by sequencing depth.

Clones were read by immunoSEQ multiplex PCR, and TCRdb kept only the in-frame ones, dropping some. The table lists some 2.4 million clones, over 85% of them singletons, with around 0.37% in the top ten. The sequence derives from a man aged 18 to 29 in good health. Some clones in this sample may be carry-over from other donors' samples. Sequencing input: naive CD4+ T cells from PBMCs. Subset indicated: CD45RA+ positively selected. The chain uses TRBV29-1 and TRBJ1-1; 9 nucleotides line up with TRBD1. The CDR3 sequence: CSIGQGLSTEAFF. For the CDR3, the DNA is TGCAGCATTGGACAGGGGCTGAGCACTGAAGCTTTCTTT.